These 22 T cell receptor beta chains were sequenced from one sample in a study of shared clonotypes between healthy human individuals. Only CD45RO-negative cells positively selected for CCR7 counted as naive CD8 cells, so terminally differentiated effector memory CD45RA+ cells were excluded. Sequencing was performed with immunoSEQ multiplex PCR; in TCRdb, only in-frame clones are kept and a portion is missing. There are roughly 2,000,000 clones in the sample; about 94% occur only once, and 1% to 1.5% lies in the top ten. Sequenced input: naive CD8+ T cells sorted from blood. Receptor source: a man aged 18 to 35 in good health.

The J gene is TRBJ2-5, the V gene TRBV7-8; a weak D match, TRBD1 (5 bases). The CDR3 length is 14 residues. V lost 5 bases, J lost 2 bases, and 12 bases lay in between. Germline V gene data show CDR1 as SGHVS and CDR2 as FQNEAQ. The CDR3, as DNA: TGTGCCAGCAGCCCGAGACAGAGACAAGAGACCCAGTACTTC. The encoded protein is CASSPRQRQETQYF.

The CDR3 loop reads CASSQITSGSGNEQFF. As DNA, the CDR3 is TGCGCCAGCAGCCAAATCACTAGCGGGAGCGGGAATGAGCAGTTCTTC. The rearrangement joins TRBV4-3 to TRBJ2-1; 11 bases match TRBD2. The V and J ends lost 2 bases and 7 bases, in that order; junction bases with no gene match: 7. Germline V gene sequence: CDR1 LGHNA, CDR2 YSLEER. This CDR3 contains 16 residues.

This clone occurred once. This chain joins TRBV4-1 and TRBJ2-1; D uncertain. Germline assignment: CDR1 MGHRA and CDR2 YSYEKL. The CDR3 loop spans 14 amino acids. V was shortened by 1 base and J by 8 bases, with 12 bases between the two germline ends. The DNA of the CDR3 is TGCGCCAGCAGCCAAGCGGGCTATTTATATGAGCAGTTCTTC. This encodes CASSQAGYLYEQFF.

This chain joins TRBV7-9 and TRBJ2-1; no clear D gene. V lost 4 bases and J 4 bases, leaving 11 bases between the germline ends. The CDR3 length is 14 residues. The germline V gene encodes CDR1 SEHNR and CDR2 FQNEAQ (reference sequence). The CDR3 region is CASSSSAQYNEQFF. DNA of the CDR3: TGTGCCAGCAGCTCCTCGGCGCAATACAATGAGCAGTTCTTC. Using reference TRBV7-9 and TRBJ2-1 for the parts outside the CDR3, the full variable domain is DTGVSQNPRHKITKRGQNVTFRCDPISEHNRLYWYRQTLGQGPEFLTYFQNEAQLEKSRLLSDRFSAERPKGSFSTLEIQRTEQGDSAMYLCASSSSAQYNEQFFGPGTRLTVL.

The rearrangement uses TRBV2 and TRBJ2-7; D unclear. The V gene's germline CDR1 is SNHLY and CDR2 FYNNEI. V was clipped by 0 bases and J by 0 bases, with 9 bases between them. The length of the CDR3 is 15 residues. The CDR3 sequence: CASSEAPDNSYEQYF. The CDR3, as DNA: TGTGCCAGCAGTGAAGCGCCCGACAACTCCTACGAGCAGTACTTC. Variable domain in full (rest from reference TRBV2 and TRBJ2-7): EPEVTQTPSHQVTQMGQEVILRCVPISNHLYFYWYRQILGQKVEFLVSFYNNEISEKSEIFDDQFSVERPDGSNFTLKIRSTKLEDSAMYFCASSEAPDNSYEQYFGPGTRLTVT.

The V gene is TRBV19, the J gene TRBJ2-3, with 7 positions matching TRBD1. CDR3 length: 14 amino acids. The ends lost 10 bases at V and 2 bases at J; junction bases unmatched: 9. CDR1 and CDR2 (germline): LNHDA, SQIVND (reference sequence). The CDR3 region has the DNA TGTGCCACCGAGGGGGACAGCTTCACAGATACGCAGTATTTT. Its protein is CATEGDSFTDTQYF.

The CDR3 DNA is TGTGCCAGCAGCCTTTGGACAGGGAGCGAGCAGTACTTC. Translation: CASSLWTGSEQYF. V gene TRBV7-6 combines with J gene TRBJ2-7; 8 bases are shared with TRBD1. Trimming took 5 bases from V and 6 from J; bases not matched to a gene: 6. There are 13 residues in the CDR3. Per germline, CDR1 SGHVS and CDR2 FNYEAQ. Supplemented by reference TRBV7-6 and TRBJ2-7, the full variable domain reads GAGVSQSPRYKVTKRGQDVALRCDPISGHVSLYWYRQALGQGPEFLTYFNYEAQQDKSGLPNDRFSAERPEGSISTLTIQRTEQRDSAMYRCASSLWTGSEQYFGPGTRLTVT.

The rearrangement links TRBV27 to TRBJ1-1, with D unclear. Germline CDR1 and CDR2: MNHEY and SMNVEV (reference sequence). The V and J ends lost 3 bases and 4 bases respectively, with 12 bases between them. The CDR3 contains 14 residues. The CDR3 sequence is CASSFYGVGTEAFF. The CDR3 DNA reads TGTGCCAGCAGTTTCTATGGCGTGGGCACTGAAGCTTTCTTT.

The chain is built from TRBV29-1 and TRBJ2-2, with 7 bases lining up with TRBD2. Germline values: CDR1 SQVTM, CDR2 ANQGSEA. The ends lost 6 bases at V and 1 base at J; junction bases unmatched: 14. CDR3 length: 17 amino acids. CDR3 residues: CSVESRGSGWNTGELFF. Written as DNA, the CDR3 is TGCAGCGTCGAATCCCGGGGTAGCGGGTGGAACACCGGGGAGCTGTTTTTT.

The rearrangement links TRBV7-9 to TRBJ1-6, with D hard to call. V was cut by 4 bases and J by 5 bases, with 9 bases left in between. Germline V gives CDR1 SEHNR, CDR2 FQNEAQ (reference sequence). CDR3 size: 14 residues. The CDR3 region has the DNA TGTGCCAGCAGCTCAAGTTTGAATAATTCACCCCTCCACTTT. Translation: CASSSSLNNSPLHF.

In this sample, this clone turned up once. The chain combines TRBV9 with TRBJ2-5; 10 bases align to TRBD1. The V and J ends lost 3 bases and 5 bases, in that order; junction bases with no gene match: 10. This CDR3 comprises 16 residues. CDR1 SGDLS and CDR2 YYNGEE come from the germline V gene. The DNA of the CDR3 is TGTGCCAGCAGCGAGGGACAGGGGACGTTCGGGGAGACCCAGTACTTC. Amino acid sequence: CASSEGQGTFGETQYF.

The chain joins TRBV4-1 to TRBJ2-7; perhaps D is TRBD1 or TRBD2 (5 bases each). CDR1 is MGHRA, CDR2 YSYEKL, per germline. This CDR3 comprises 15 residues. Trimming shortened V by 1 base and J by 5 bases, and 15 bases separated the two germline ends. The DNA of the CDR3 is TGCGCCAGCAGCCAAGGGGGGTCGAGGGGAAACGAGCAGTACTTC. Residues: CASSQGGSRGNEQYF.

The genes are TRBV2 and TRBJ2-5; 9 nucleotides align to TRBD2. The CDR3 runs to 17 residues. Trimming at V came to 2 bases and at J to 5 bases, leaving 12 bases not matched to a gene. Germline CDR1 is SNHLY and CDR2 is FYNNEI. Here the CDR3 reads CASSEYLASGVGETQYF. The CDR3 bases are TGTGCCAGCAGTGAATATTTGGCTAGCGGGGTGGGGGAGACCCAGTACTTC.

The CDR3: CASSPHANSNQPQHF. In DNA, the CDR3 is TGTGCCAGCAGTCCCCACGCTAATAGCAATCAGCCCCAGCATTTT. The chain recombines TRBV28 with TRBJ1-5; D is uncertain. This CDR3 region has 15 residues. V lost 5 bases to trimming and J lost 0 bases, with 11 bases between them. CDR1 is MDHEN and CDR2 is SYDVKM in the germline V gene.

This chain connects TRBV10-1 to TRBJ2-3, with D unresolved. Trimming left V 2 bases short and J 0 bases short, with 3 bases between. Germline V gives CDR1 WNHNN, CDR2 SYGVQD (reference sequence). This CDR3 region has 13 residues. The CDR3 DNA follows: TGCGCCAGCAGTGAGGTCAGCACAGATACGCAGTATTTT. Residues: CASSEVSTDTQYF.

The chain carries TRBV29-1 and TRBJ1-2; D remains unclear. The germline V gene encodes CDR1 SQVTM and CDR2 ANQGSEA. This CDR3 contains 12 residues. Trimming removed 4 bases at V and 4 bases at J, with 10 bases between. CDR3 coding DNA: TGCAGCGTTGTCACGGGAATCTATGGCTACACCTTC. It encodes CSVVTGIYGYTF.

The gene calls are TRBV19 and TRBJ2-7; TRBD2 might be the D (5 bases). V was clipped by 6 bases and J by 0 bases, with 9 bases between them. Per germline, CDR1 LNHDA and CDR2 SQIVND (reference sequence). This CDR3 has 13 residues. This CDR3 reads CASRSGSSYEQYF. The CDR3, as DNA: TGTGCCAGTAGATCGGGGAGCTCCTACGAGCAGTACTTC.

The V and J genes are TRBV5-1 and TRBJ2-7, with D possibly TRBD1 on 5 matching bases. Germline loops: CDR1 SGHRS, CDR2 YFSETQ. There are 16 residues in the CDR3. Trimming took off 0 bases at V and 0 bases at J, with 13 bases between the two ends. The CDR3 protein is CASSLERTLSSYEQYF. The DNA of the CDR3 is TGCGCCAGCAGCTTGGAACGGACATTGAGCTCCTACGAGCAGTACTTC.

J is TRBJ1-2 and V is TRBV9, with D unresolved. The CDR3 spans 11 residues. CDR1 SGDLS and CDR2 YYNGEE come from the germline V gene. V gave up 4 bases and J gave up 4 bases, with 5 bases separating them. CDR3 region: CASSSPYGYTF. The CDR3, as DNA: TGTGCCAGCAGCAGCCCCTATGGCTACACCTTC. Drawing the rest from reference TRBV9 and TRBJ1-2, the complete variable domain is DSGVTQTPKHLITATGQRVTLRCSPRSGDLSVYWYQQSLDQGLQFLIQYYNGEERAKGNILERFSAQQFPDLHSELNLSSLELGDSALYFCASSSPYGYTFGSGTRLTVV.

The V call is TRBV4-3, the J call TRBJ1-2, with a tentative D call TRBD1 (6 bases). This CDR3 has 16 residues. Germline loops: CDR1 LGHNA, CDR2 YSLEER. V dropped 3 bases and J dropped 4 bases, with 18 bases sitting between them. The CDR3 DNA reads TGCGCCAGCAGCCAGGGCACAAGGGGGGGAGGCTATGGCTACACCTTC. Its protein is CASSQGTRGGGYGYTF.

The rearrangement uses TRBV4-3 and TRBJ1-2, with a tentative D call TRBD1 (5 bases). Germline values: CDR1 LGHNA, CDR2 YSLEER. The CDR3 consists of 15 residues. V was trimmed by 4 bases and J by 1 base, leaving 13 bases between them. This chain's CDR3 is CASSPQGGINYGYTF. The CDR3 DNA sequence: TGCGCCAGCAGCCCCCAGGGAGGGATTAACTATGGCTACACCTTC.

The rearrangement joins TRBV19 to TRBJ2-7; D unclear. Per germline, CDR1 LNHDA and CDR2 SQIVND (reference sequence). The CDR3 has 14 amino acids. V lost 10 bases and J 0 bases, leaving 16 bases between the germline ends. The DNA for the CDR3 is TGTGCCACCTCTCCTGCGCTCAACTCCTACGAGCAGTACTTC. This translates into CATSPALNSYEQYF.